This entry features one T cell receptor (beta chain) sequence. It lacks a known antigen. Base quality data are lacking; no much larger clone is found one base away. The data derive from a study of T cell changes during pregnancy in multiple sclerosis (dated by TCRdb to between 2018 and 2020). In terms of the full investigation: The study looked at changes in the T cell repertoire across pregnancy in women with multiple sclerosis.

Library construction relied on the immunoSEQ multiplex PCR assay. In its TCRdb copy, this immuneACCESS table keeps in-frame sequences only and misses some clones. Where compared with another copy, unresolved V genes explain less than half of these, and the others have no known cause. For this sample the table gives tens of thousands of clones, of which about 91% were detected only once. The ten largest account for around 1.8% of the sample. The CDR1 and CDR2 encoded by the germline V gene (reference sequence) are LNHDA and SQIVND. V was cut back by 4 bases and J by 5 bases, leaving a gap of 24 bases between them. CDR3 length: 17 amino acids, cysteine to phenylalanine. Only the CDR3 portion is preserved as DNA: 51 bases, with reading frame beginning at the first base.

The sequence was obtained from a female donor with multiple sclerosis, enrolled in a pregnancy study. This material consisted of peripheral blood, taken after pregnancy. The chain is assembled from TRBV19 and TRBJ2-7; TRBD1 could be the D gene, as 6 bases match. Here is the DNA: TGTGCCAGTAGTAAACTACCTCAACAGGGCTTATCGGACGAGCAGTACTTC. Translated, it reads CASSKLPQQGLSDEQYF.